This TCR beta chain was obtained from a study of blood T cell repertoires in COVID-19. Turning to the study itself: Collection of acute and convalescent COVID-19 samples took place in the United States, Italy and Spain. Sources were T cells, B-cell-depleted T cells, or PBMCs; the material itself was cDNA or gDNA.

In the authors' methods: Scientists estimated how many nucleated cells there were by amplifying reference gene primers. Assay used: immunoSEQ multiplex PCR; TCRdb lists only in-frame clones, some missing. V and J calls and clone size are given by that table; D and trimming were obtained from the DNA. The sample has more than 80,000 clones, roughly nine tenths seen once. The junction had 2 bases not matched to a gene; V was cut back by 0 bases and J by 9 bases. CDR1 is SGHRS, CDR2 YFSETQ, per germline. CDR3 size: 15 residues. The TCR was taken from a woman in her sixties with COVID-19, enrolled during active disease. The chain is built from TRBV5-1 and TRBJ2-1, with 14 bases lining up with TRBD2. Sequenced: peripheral blood. The CDR3 reads CASSLATSGGVEQFF. The CDR3 DNA reads as TGCGCCAGCAGCTTGGCGACTAGCGGGGGGGTTGAGCAGTTCTTC.